These 28 T cell receptor beta chains were sequenced from one sample in a study of shared clonotypes between healthy human individuals. It was CD45RO-negative cells, positively selected for CCR7, that made up naive CD8 cells, with terminally differentiated effector memory CD45RA+ cells excluded. Here immunoSEQ multiplex PCR was the method, and the copy in TCRdb shows in-frame clones only, minus some. The sample contains some 1,900,000 clones, less than 95% of which appear only once. Sequenced: naive CD8+ T cells sorted from blood. Every receptor here comes from a man younger than 35 in good health.

The V call is TRBV5-5, the J call TRBJ2-1; possibly TRBD2 for D (5 bases). V was shortened by 0 bases and J by 10 bases, with 11 bases between the two germline ends. The germline gives CDR1 SGHKS, CDR2 YYEKEE (reference sequence). The CDR3 runs to 13 residues. CDR3 loop: CASSLGLAYEQFF. As DNA, the CDR3 is TGTGCCAGCAGCTTGGGGCTAGCCTACGAGCAGTTCTTC.

This chain connects TRBV13 to TRBJ1-5; the D is unclear. CDR1 PRHDT and CDR2 FYEKMQ come from the germline V gene (reference sequence). The CDR3 runs to 14 residues. The V end lost 0 bases, the J end lost 6 bases, and 9 bases lay between the germline ends. The CDR3 DNA follows: TGTGCCAGCAGCTTAGGGGGTGTGGGTCAGCCCCAGCATTTT. Protein sequence: CASSLGGVGQPQHF. Full variable domain (missing parts from reference TRBV13 and TRBJ1-5): AAGVIQSPRHLIKEKRETATLKCYPIPRHDTVYWYQQGPGQDPQFLISFYEKMQSDKGSIPDRFSAQQFSDYHSELNMSSLELGDSALYFCASSLGGVGQPQHFGDGTRLSIL.

With respect to this clone: Other DNA sequences in the sample encode the same CDR3. The rearrangement links TRBV9 to TRBJ2-7; 8 bases align to TRBD2. V shed 4 bases and J 2 bases; nucleotides not matched to a gene: 5. Germline V gene sequence: CDR1 SGDLS, CDR2 YYNGEE. The CDR3 covers 14 residues. The CDR3 nucleotides read TGTGCCAGCAGCCCAAGCGGGGGACCCTACGAGCAGTACTTC. It yields the protein CASSPSGGPYEQYF. The full variable domain, rest sourced from reference TRBV9 and TRBJ2-7, is DSGVTQTPKHLITATGQRVTLRCSPRSGDLSVYWYQQSLDQGLQFLIQYYNGEERAKGNILERFSAQQFPDLHSELNLSSLELGDSALYFCASSPSGGPYEQYFGPGTRLTVT.

The V call is TRBV11-2, the J call TRBJ2-3; 10 bases are shared with TRBD2. Unmatched junction bases numbered 4, after V lost 4 bases and J lost 6 bases. Germline CDR1 SGHAT, CDR2 FQNNGV. CDR3 size: 14 residues. CDR3 region: CASSWTSGDDTQYF. DNA of the CDR3: TGTGCCAGCAGCTGGACTAGCGGAGATGATACGCAGTATTTT.

This rearrangement joins TRBV7-2 to TRBJ2-1; perhaps TRBD1 as D (6 bases). There are 16 residues in the CDR3. Trimming stripped 2 bases from V and 7 bases from J, with 18 bases between. Germline-derived CDR1 and CDR2 are SGHTA and FQGNSA. The CDR3: CASSLLGGSPWNEQFF. The CDR3 DNA reads as TGTGCCAGCAGCTTATTAGGGGGATCCCCCTGGAATGAGCAGTTCTTC.

The table lists this clone with a few counts. In the same sample, other DNA sequences code for this CDR3. This chain links TRBV27 with TRBJ2-7; 8 bases line up with TRBD1. The junction had 4 bases not matched to a gene; V was cut back by 6 bases and J by 3 bases. Germline-derived CDR1 and CDR2 are MNHEY and SMNVEV (reference sequence). This CDR3 is 13 amino acids long. CDR3 sequence (DNA): TGTGCCAGCAGCCTCACAGGGGGCTACGAGCAGTACTTC. Translation gives CASSLTGGYEQYF.

The V and J genes are TRBV4-1 and TRBJ2-1; tentatively, D is TRBD1 (5 bases). The CDR3 length is 15 residues. The germline V gene encodes CDR1 MGHRA and CDR2 YSYEKL. Trimming removed 0 bases at V and 2 bases at J, with 8 bases between. The CDR3 sequence: CASSQDATAYNEQFF. As DNA, the CDR3 is TGCGCCAGCAGCCAAGATGCGACAGCCTACAATGAGCAGTTCTTC.

The chain carries TRBV27 and TRBJ2-7; 7 nucleotides agree with TRBD2. The CDR3 is made up of 14 amino acids. Germline values: CDR1 MNHEY, CDR2 SMNVEV (reference sequence). V shed 3 bases and J 7 bases; nucleotides not matched to a gene: 9. The CDR3 DNA is TGTGCCAGCAGTTTGATGGGAGGGAGAGGGGAGCAGTACTTC. This gives the protein CASSLMGGRGEQYF.

This clone is a singleton in its sample. This CDR3 is also generated by other DNA sequences in the sample. The chain carries TRBV28 and TRBJ1-5, with D perhaps matching TRBD1 (6 bases). The germline gives CDR1 MDHEN, CDR2 SYDVKM. Trimming took 3 bases from V and 5 from J, leaving 11 bases between them. This CDR3 has 14 amino acids. Written as DNA, the CDR3 is TGTGCCAGCAGTTTGCGGGGGGCCTATCAGCCCCAGCATTTT. This gives the protein CASSLRGAYQPQHF.

This chain joins TRBV7-6 and TRBJ2-1; TRBD1 might be the D (6 bases). Trimming shortened V by 7 bases and J by 3 bases, and 13 bases separated the two germline ends. Germline loops: CDR1 SGHVS, CDR2 FNYEAQ. This CDR3 has 14 amino acids. The CDR3 sequence is CASTFGTNYNEQFF. Here the CDR3 DNA reads TGTGCCAGCACCTTTGGGACAAACTACAATGAGCAGTTCTTC.

The CDR3, as DNA: TGCGCCAGCAGTCCCGGGACTAGCGGATACAATGAGCAGTTCTTC. The encoded protein is CASSPGTSGYNEQFF. The rearrangement uses TRBV10-2 and TRBJ2-1, with 11 bases that match TRBD2. This CDR3 contains 15 residues. From germline, CDR1 is WSHSY and CDR2 SAAADI. V gave up 5 bases and J gave up 4 bases; unmatched junction bases: 4.

The chain couples TRBV19 to TRBJ1-5; D might be TRBD1 (5 bases). Trimming shortened V by 5 bases and J by 7 bases, and 24 bases separated the two germline ends. Germline loops: CDR1 LNHDA, CDR2 SQIVND (reference sequence). This CDR3 spans 17 amino acids. The DNA for the CDR3 is TGTGCCAGTAGTGTCTCGTTATGGGACGGCGATGGACAGCCCCAGCATTTT. Translation gives CASSVSLWDGDGQPQHF.

Comment on this clone: Other DNA variants within this sample encode the same CDR3. The chain has TRBV28 and TRBJ2-1; D gene uncertain. Germline CDR1 and CDR2: MDHEN and SYDVKM. V was trimmed by 2 bases and J by 5 bases, leaving 4 bases between them. This CDR3 is built from 12 residues. This chain's CDR3 is CASSLGDNEQFF. CDR3 nucleotides: TGTGCCAGCAGTTTAGGGGACAATGAGCAGTTCTTC.

About this clone: At the DNA level, this CDR3 is encoded by other sequences in the same sample as well. The chain is built from TRBV6-5 and TRBJ2-2; possibly TRBD1 for D (6 bases). The V and J ends lost 0 bases and 4 bases respectively, with 9 bases between them. This CDR3 region has 15 residues. Per the germline V gene, CDR1 is MNHEY and CDR2 is SVGAGI. As DNA, the CDR3 is TGTGCCAGCAGTTACTCACAGGGAAGCACCGGGGAGCTGTTTTTT. Translated, it gives CASSYSQGSTGELFF.

The chain couples TRBV30 to TRBJ2-5; D might be TRBD2 (5 bases). Trimming removed 3 bases at V and 5 bases at J, with 13 bases between. The CDR3 runs 13 residues. In germline, CDR1 is GTSNPN, CDR2 SVGIG (reference sequence). The CDR3 here is CAWRTEGPETQYF. DNA of the CDR3: TGTGCCTGGAGAACAGAGGGCCCCGAGACCCAGTACTTC. Variable domain in full (rest from reference TRBV30 and TRBJ2-5): SQTIHQWPATLVQPVGSPLSLECTVEGTSNPNLYWYRQAAGRGLQLLFYSVGIGQISSEVPQNLSASRPQDRQFILSSKKLLLSDSGFYLCAWRTEGPETQYFGPGTRLLVL.

The chain has TRBV4-2 and TRBJ1-2; D unclear. Germline-derived CDR1 and CDR2 are LGHNA and YNFKEQ. CDR3 size: 15 residues. The V end was cut by 0 bases, the J end by 8 bases, with 16 bases between. The CDR3: CASSQDPQVEEGYTF. The CDR3 DNA follows: TGTGCCAGCAGCCAAGATCCGCAGGTTGAGGAGGGCTACACCTTC.

The genes are TRBV5-6 and TRBJ2-5; D ambiguous. The germline V gene has CDR1 SGHDT and CDR2 YYEEEE. This CDR3 is built from 15 residues. Trimming removed 4 bases from V and 5 bases from J, with 18 bases in between. The CDR3 loop reads CASSPPEWGEETQYF. CDR3 in DNA: TGTGCCAGCAGCCCCCCCGAATGGGGTGAGGAGACCCAGTACTTC.

As regards this clone: At the DNA level, this CDR3 is encoded by other sequences in the same sample as well. The chain couples TRBV27 to TRBJ1-5; no definite D call. The CDR3 spans 15 residues. Per the germline V gene, CDR1 is MNHEY and CDR2 is SMNVEV (reference sequence). Trimming pared 0 bases from V and 3 bases from J, leaving 9 bases between. CDR3 bases: TGTGCCAGCAGTTTATCGCTCGGAGCCAATCAGCCCCAGCATTTT. This sequence encodes CASSLSLGANQPQHF.

The CDR3 spells CASSLGAPDYGYTF. The CDR3 coding sequence is TGTGCCAGCAGCTTAGGGGCCCCGGACTATGGCTACACCTTC. V usage is TRBV7-2 and J usage is TRBJ1-2; D is ambiguous. Germline CDR1 and CDR2: SGHTA and FQGNSA. The CDR3 has 14 amino acids. V was cut by 1 base and J by 3 bases, with 9 bases left in between.

The J gene is TRBJ2-1, the V gene TRBV2; D may be TRBD2 (5 bases). Per the germline V gene, CDR1 is SNHLY and CDR2 is FYNNEI. The CDR3 is made up of 12 amino acids. Trimming removed 3 bases at V and 7 bases at J, with 7 bases between. CDR3 sequence: CASSDSGNEQFF. The CDR3 DNA reads as TGTGCCAGCAGTGACTCGGGGAATGAGCAGTTCTTC. Variable domain in full (rest from reference TRBV2 and TRBJ2-1): EPEVTQTPSHQVTQMGQEVILRCVPISNHLYFYWYRQILGQKVEFLVSFYNNEISEKSEIFDDQFSVERPDGSNFTLKIRSTKLEDSAMYFCASSDSGNEQFFGPGTRLTVL.

This chain uses TRBV21-1 with TRBJ1-6; the D call in the table, TRBD1, was not verified against the DNA. TRBV21-1 is termed a pseudogene. This CDR3 is built from 17 residues. CDR3 amino acids: CASSAHSDRGANSPLHF. CDR3 DNA sequence: TGTGCCAGCAGCGCCCACTCGGACAGGGGGGCCAATTCACCCCTCCACTTT.

V and J are TRBV6-5 and TRBJ1-5; no firm D call. The CDR3 runs 14 residues. CDR1 and CDR2 from the germline V gene are MNHEY and SVGAGI. The ends were cut back, 6 bases at V and 5 bases at J, with 14 bases in the middle. The chain's CDR3 is CASRPRSPDQPQHF. The CDR3 DNA is TGTGCCAGCAGACCACGGAGCCCCGATCAGCCCCAGCATTTT.

CDR3 DNA sequence: TGTGCCAGCTCACCACGTTTAGCCAAAACAAACTACGAGCAGTACTTC. Translating it yields CASSPRLAKTNYEQYF. The gene calls are TRBV18 and TRBJ2-7; no reliable D call. The V end lost 1 base, the J end lost 3 bases, and 16 bases lay between the germline ends. This CDR3 comprises 16 residues. CDR1 is KGHSH and CDR2 is LQKENI in the germline V gene.

The CDR3: CASSYLENTEAFF. CDR3 DNA sequence: TGTGCCAGCAGCTACCTGGAGAACACTGAAGCTTTCTTT. The chain recombines TRBV5-6 with TRBJ1-1; D is uncertain. V dropped 3 bases and J dropped 1 base, with 7 bases sitting between them. This CDR3 is 13 amino acids long. Germline V lookup: CDR1 SGHDT, CDR2 YYEEEE.

V is TRBV6-6 and J is TRBJ2-1, with D possibly TRBD1 on 5 matching bases. CDR3 length: 12 residues. CDR1 and CDR2 from the germline V gene are MNHNY and SVGAGI (reference sequence). V was shortened by 5 bases and J by 10 bases, with 12 bases between the two germline ends. This chain's CDR3 is CASSDQPGEQFF. Written as DNA, the CDR3 is TGTGCCAGCAGTGACCAACCAGGGGAGCAGTTCTTC.

This chain uses TRBV27 with TRBJ2-3; D not certain. V lost 3 bases and J 0 bases, leaving 13 bases between the germline ends. Germline V CDR1 and CDR2: MNHEY, SMNVEV (reference sequence). The CDR3 has 16 residues. CDR3 DNA sequence: TGTGCCAGCAGTTTCTTCGGTCCCTCTAGCACAGATACGCAGTATTTT. Amino acid sequence: CASSFFGPSSTDTQYF.

The CDR3, as DNA: TGCGCCAGCAGCTTCACAGGGACAGATACGCAGTATTTT. Its translation is CASSFTGTDTQYF. The J gene is TRBJ2-3, the V gene TRBV5-1; D might be TRBD1 (6 bases). The V gene lost 2 bases and the J gene lost 3 bases, with 7 bases spanning the gap. The CDR3 loop spans 13 amino acids. Germline V lookup: CDR1 SGHRS, CDR2 YFSETQ.

This sequence joins TRBV11-2 and TRBJ2-2; D might be TRBD2 (6 bases). CDR1 is SGHAT, CDR2 FQNNGV, per germline. This CDR3 spans 15 amino acids. V dropped 3 bases and J dropped 5 bases, with 13 bases sitting between them. The CDR3 coding sequence is TGTGCCAGCAGCTTCCGGGGGTCCGTAACCGGGGAGCTGTTTTTT. As protein: CASSFRGSVTGELFF.